Detailed here is one TCR beta chain. This record comes from a study of shared clonotypes between healthy human individuals. Naive CD8 isolation took CD45RO-negative cells positively selected for CCR7 and excluded terminally differentiated effector memory CD45RA+ cells. Each donor was a Caucasian adult residing in Nashville, Tennessee. Germline V gives CDR1 MDHEN, CDR2 SYDVKM. This CDR3 region has 13 residues. V was trimmed by 4 bases and J by 3 bases, leaving 10 bases between them. TCRdb's copy holds only in-frame clones and misses some; the assay was immunoSEQ multiplex PCR. Found here are 2 million to 2.5 million clones, under 95% of them singletons; the top ten hold roughly 1.8%.

The chain is built from TRBV28 and TRBJ2-7; no definite D call. This clonotype was sampled from a man younger than 35 in good health. Some clones in this sample may be carry-over from other donors' samples. Material for sequencing was naive CD8+ T cells from PBMCs. CDR3 in DNA: TGTGCCAGCAGTTACGGCAAGAACTACGAGCAGTACTTC. Translation: CASSYGKNYEQYF.